This entry lists 2 T cell receptor beta chains sequenced from one sample in a study of blood T cell repertoires in COVID-19. The repertoire was sequenced with immunoSEQ multiplex PCR; TCRdb's copy has only in-frame clones and lacks some. Altogether 200,000 to 250,000 clones are present, about 85% being singletons, with the ten largest covering 2.9%. Sequencing was done on a sample of peripheral blood. The receptor set was obtained from a man aged 45-65 years who had recovered from COVID-19.

V is TRBV27 and J is TRBJ2-6; 7 bases are shared with TRBD1. V lost 3 bases, J lost 4 bases, and 6 bases stayed unmatched. The germline V gene has CDR1 MNHEY and CDR2 SMNVEV (reference sequence). There are 16 residues in the CDR3. Here the CDR3 reads CASSLSTGNGANVLTF. CDR3 sequence (DNA): TGTGCCAGCAGTTTGTCGACAGGGAACGGGGCCAACGTCCTGACTTTC.

This clone was counted once. This rearrangement joins TRBV4-2 to TRBJ2-1; 7 bases fit TRBD2. V shed 0 bases, J shed 2 bases, and the junction held 4 bases outside the gene matches. The CDR3 totals 16 residues. Germline CDR1 and CDR2: LGHNA and YNFKEQ. The DNA for the CDR3 is TGTGCCAGCAGCCAAGAGTCAGCGGGAACCTACAATGAGCAGTTCTTC. Protein product: CASSQESAGTYNEQFF.